This TCR beta chain derives from a study of naive and memory T cell subsets. This CDR3 region has 11 residues. V was clipped by 7 bases and J by 4 bases, with 9 bases between them. Germline V gene lookup returns CDR1 SQVTM and CDR2 ANQGSEA. Study outcomes and limitations: A few larger clonotypes appeared in naive repertoires, especially CD8, possibly memory cells re-expressing CD45RA. Naive and memory repertoire findings lacked a ground truth for validation. In naive cells, over 95% of TCR sequences were seen only once.

The beta constant-region primer was an equimolar mix of two oligonucleotides covering TRBC1 and TRBC2. The ligated cDNA underwent four PCR rounds using SP2 and nested alpha and beta constant-region primers. One entry per CDR3 protein, called by TCRdb with MiXCR from the UMI-ligation and nested PCR reads. The sample yields about 150,000 distinct CDR3 sequences, approximately 22% seen once. Remarks on this clonotype: Its antigen remains unknown.

The sequencing input was naive CD4+ T cells from blood. This rearrangement joins TRBV29-1 to TRBJ2-3; no definite D call. The sequence was collected from a human donor in good health. CDR3 in DNA: TGCAGCGGCGGAGCTGCAGATACGCAGTATTTT. This gives the protein CSGGAADTQYF.